This entry lists 30 T cell receptor beta chains sequenced from one sample in a study of CD8+ T cells in alopecia areata. Reverse transcribed after extraction, RNA yielded cDNA as the sequencing template. Profiled with immunoSEQ multiplex PCR; TCRdb holds only in-frame clones, not every one. Altogether some 110,000 clones are present, 35% to 40% being singletons, with the ten largest covering about 3.1%. The sequencing sample was made of CD4+ T cells sorted from blood. These receptors originate from a human donor with alopecia areata.

The chain combines TRBV30 with TRBJ1-5, with D possibly TRBD1 on 6 matching bases. Trimming removed 5 bases at V and 2 bases at J, with 13 bases between. Per germline, CDR1 GTSNPN and CDR2 SVGIG (reference sequence). This CDR3 has 14 residues. CDR3 sequence: CAWGGQSRNQPQHF. The DNA of the CDR3 is TGTGCCTGGGGAGGACAGTCCCGCAATCAGCCCCAGCATTTT. The complete variable domain, with remaining parts taken from reference TRBV30 and TRBJ1-5, reads SQTIHQWPATLVQPVGSPLSLECTVEGTSNPNLYWYRQAAGRGLQLLFYSVGIGQISSEVPQNLSASRPQDRQFILSSKKLLLSDSGFYLCAWGGQSRNQPQHFGDGTRLSIL.

This clone was seen a few times. V usage is TRBV29-1 and J usage is TRBJ2-7; D gene uncertain. The germline gives CDR1 SQVTM, CDR2 ANQGSEA. The length of the CDR3 is 13 residues. Trimming pared 4 bases from V and 3 bases from J, leaving 13 bases between. The CDR3 bases are TGCAGCGTTGCGGCGCAGTTGGACTACGAGCAGTACTTC. Amino acids: CSVAAQLDYEQYF.

The gene calls are TRBV19 and TRBJ1-2, with 9 positions matching TRBD1. Germline CDR1 LNHDA, CDR2 SQIVND (reference sequence). This CDR3 has 16 residues. After removal of 5 bases from V and 6 bases from J, the junction contained 13 bases not matched to a gene. CDR3 residues: CASSLLGDREEHGYTF. DNA for the CDR3: TGTGCCAGTAGTCTGCTGGGGGACAGGGAAGAGCATGGCTACACCTTC.

V gene TRBV2 combines with J gene TRBJ1-5; D gene ambiguous. Trimming took 6 bases from V and 0 from J, leaving 12 bases between them. The CDR3 totals 15 residues. Germline loops: CDR1 SNHLY, CDR2 FYNNEI. The CDR3 bases are TGTGCCAGCAGGGACCAACCTAATAGCAATCAGCCCCAGCATTTT. This encodes CASRDQPNSNQPQHF.

The V and J genes are TRBV2 and TRBJ1-1; the D gene is possibly TRBD1 (5 bases). Between the trimmed V and J ends, which lost 1 base and 4 bases, there was a span of 7 bases. CDR3 length: 13 amino acids. CDR1 and CDR2 (germline): SNHLY, FYNNEI. The DNA for the CDR3 is TGTGCCAGCAGTGAAGAGGGGAGCACTGAAGCTTTCTTT. This encodes CASSEEGSTEAFF.

The rearrangement uses TRBV9 and TRBJ2-7; no firm D call. V was cut by 2 bases and J by 3 bases, with 15 bases left in between. CDR3 length: 15 residues. Per the germline V gene, CDR1 is SGDLS and CDR2 is YYNGEE. CDR3 sequence (DNA): TGTGCCAGCAGCGTCAGTGGAGATAGCCTCTACGAGCAGTACTTC. Translated, it gives CASSVSGDSLYEQYF. Filled out from reference TRBV9 and TRBJ2-7, the complete variable domain reads DSGVTQTPKHLITATGQRVTLRCSPRSGDLSVYWYQQSLDQGLQFLIQYYNGEERAKGNILERFSAQQFPDLHSELNLSSLELGDSALYFCASSVSGDSLYEQYFGPGTRLTVT.

V gene TRBV29-1 combines with J gene TRBJ1-4, with TRBD1 matching over 8 bases. The germline V gene encodes CDR1 SQVTM and CDR2 ANQGSEA. The length of the CDR3 is 13 residues. The ends lost 5 bases at V and 4 bases at J; junction bases unmatched: 3. Here the CDR3 reads CSVRDRLNEKLFF. The CDR3 DNA reads TGCAGCGTTCGGGACAGGCTTAATGAAAAACTGTTTTTT.

The V call is TRBV29-1, the J call TRBJ1-1; a weak D match, TRBD1 (6 bases). CDR1 SQVTM and CDR2 ANQGSEA come from the germline V gene. The CDR3 spans 13 residues. Trimming removed 5 bases at V and 0 bases at J, with 10 bases between. CDR3 sequence reads: CSVTGFLNTEAFF. Written as DNA, the CDR3 is TGCAGCGTTACAGGGTTCCTGAACACTGAAGCTTTCTTT.

The chain carries TRBV18 and TRBJ2-7; TRBD1 matches at 12 bases. With V trimmed by 7 bases and J by 5 bases, 6 bases remained unmatched. This CDR3 is 14 amino acids long. In germline, CDR1 is KGHSH, CDR2 LQKENI. CDR3 DNA sequence: TGTGCCAGCTTCCGGGACAGGGGGCCCAACGAGCAGTACTTC. Protein sequence: CASFRDRGPNEQYF.

This clone has more than one count but fewer than ten. The chain links TRBV5-1 to TRBJ2-3, with D hard to call. CDR1 SGHRS and CDR2 YFSETQ come from the germline V gene. Deletions cut 5 bases from V and 1 base from J, with 5 bases between. CDR3 length equals 12 residues. The CDR3 DNA reads as TGCGCCAGCAGGGTCGGCACAGATACGCAGTATTTT. This encodes CASRVGTDTQYF.

This chain uses TRBV4-1 with TRBJ1-6; 8 bases map to TRBD1. V shed 8 bases, J shed 9 bases, and the junction held 12 bases outside the gene matches. This CDR3 is 15 amino acids long. Germline V gene sequence: CDR1 MGHRA, CDR2 YSYEKL. The CDR3 here is CASSSDRGSTSPLHF. The CDR3, as DNA: TGCGCCAGCTCTTCCGACAGGGGTTCAACTTCACCCCTCCACTTT.

CDR3 nucleotides: TGCGCCAGCAGCTTGAGTAGCGGCTCAACGAAAAACATTCAGTACTTC. Translated: CASSLSSGSTKNIQYF. The chain recombines TRBV5-1 with TRBJ2-4; perhaps TRBD2 as D (6 bases). CDR1 and CDR2 from the germline V gene are SGHRS and YFSETQ. There are 16 residues in the CDR3. With 1 base removed from V and 4 bases from J, the gap between germline ends came to 15 bases.

The chain couples TRBV7-9 to TRBJ2-1; 8 bases are a match to TRBD2. The ends lost 7 bases at V and 9 bases at J; junction bases unmatched: 14. CDR1 and CDR2 from the germline V gene are SEHNR and FQNEAQ (reference sequence). The CDR3 runs to 15 residues. Written as DNA, the CDR3 is TGTGCCAGCACCTCGGTGGTTAGCGGGATAGGTGAGCAGTTCTTC. Translation gives CASTSVVSGIGEQFF.

Many counts were recorded for this clone. This chain uses TRBV19 with TRBJ2-3; possibly TRBD1 or TRBD2 for D (6 bases each). The V end lost 3 bases, the J end lost 0 bases, and 10 bases lay between the germline ends. CDR3 size: 15 residues. Germline CDR1 is LNHDA and CDR2 is SQIVND (reference sequence). The CDR3 DNA follows: TGTGCCAGTAGTATCGGGGGCCCTAGCACAGATACGCAGTATTTT. The encoded protein is CASSIGGPSTDTQYF. Looking up the rest from reference TRBV19 and TRBJ2-3 gives the full variable domain: DGGITQSPKYLFRKEGQNVTLSCEQNLNHDAMYWYRQDPGQGLRLIYYSQIVNDFQKGDIAEGYSVSREKKESFPLTVTSAQKNPTAFYLCASSIGGPSTDTQYFGPGTRLTVL.

This clone has more than one count but fewer than ten. This chain connects TRBV29-1 to TRBJ2-7; the D is unclear. The CDR3 spans 15 residues. The germline V gene encodes CDR1 SQVTM and CDR2 ANQGSEA. V was clipped by 0 bases and J by 2 bases, with 14 bases between them. The CDR3 sequence: CSVEDRAFPPYEQYF. In DNA form, the CDR3 reads TGCAGCGTTGAAGATAGGGCTTTCCCCCCCTACGAGCAGTACTTC.

V and J are TRBV30 and TRBJ2-5; 7 positions agree with TRBD2. Trimming at V came to 0 bases and at J to 3 bases, leaving 1 base not matched to a gene. This CDR3 has 13 amino acids. Germline V lookup: CDR1 GTSNPN, CDR2 SVGIG (reference sequence). The CDR3 nucleotides are TGTGCCTGGAGTGTGCTAGCGGAAGAGACCCAGTACTTC. It codes for CAWSVLAEETQYF.

The chain is built from TRBV20-1 and TRBJ2-3; the D is unclear. From germline, CDR1 is DFQATT and CDR2 SNEGSKA (reference sequence). The CDR3 has 11 amino acids. V was cut by 5 bases and J by 6 bases, with 9 bases left in between. In DNA form, the CDR3 reads TGCAGTGCTCAACCCCGGGATACGCAGTATTTT. This sequence encodes CSAQPRDTQYF.

V and J are TRBV13 and TRBJ2-2; no definite D call. The CDR3 runs to 13 residues. V lost 5 bases and J lost 3, with 7 bases in between. Germline V CDR1 and CDR2: PRHDT, FYEKMQ (reference sequence). CDR3 protein: CASSPRDTGELFF. DNA for the CDR3: TGTGCCAGCAGCCCCCGTGACACCGGGGAGCTGTTTTTT.

The V call is TRBV6-5, the J call TRBJ1-1; TRBD1 aligns across 7 bases. J lost 7 bases, V lost 2 bases, and 4 bases had no gene match. CDR1 is MNHEY and CDR2 is SVGAGI in the germline V gene. The CDR3 runs 13 residues. CDR3 sequence (DNA): TGTGCCAGCAGTTACACAGGGGAAAGTGAAGCTTTCTTT. Translated: CASSYTGESEAFF.

J is TRBJ1-2 and V is TRBV28; tentative D call: TRBD1 (5 bases). CDR3 length equals 14 residues. Germline V gives CDR1 MDHEN, CDR2 SYDVKM. V lost 1 base, J lost 3 bases, and 9 bases lay in between. CDR3 region: CASSLLGAYYGYTF. CDR3 DNA sequence: TGTGCCAGCAGTTTATTAGGGGCCTACTATGGCTACACCTTC.

V is TRBV5-1 and J is TRBJ2-3; a possible D gene is TRBD2 (5 bases). The germline V gene has CDR1 SGHRS and CDR2 YFSETQ. The CDR3 has 15 amino acids. Trimming pared 4 bases from V and 5 bases from J, leaving 17 bases between. CDR3 region: CASSGRGLDVDTQYF. The CDR3 DNA reads as TGCGCCAGCAGCGGTCGCGGACTCGACGTAGATACGCAGTATTTT.

This clone has just a few counts. The gene calls are TRBV4-2 and TRBJ1-1; tentative D call: TRBD1 (6 bases). The germline V gene has CDR1 LGHNA and CDR2 YNFKEQ. CDR3 length equals 17 residues. The germline V and J ends were trimmed by 4 bases and 1 base, with 19 bases remaining between them. Here the CDR3 reads CASSRLRGGGWNTEAFF. CDR3 coding DNA: TGTGCCAGCAGCCGCCTGAGGGGCGGGGGCTGGAACACTGAAGCTTTCTTT.

Only a few counts were recorded for this clone. The V and J genes are TRBV23-1 and TRBJ2-7; TRBD2 agrees at 9 bases. TRBV23-1 is annotated as an ORF whose role is uncertain. The trim removed 2 bases at V and 3 bases at J, leaving 5 bases unmatched. The CDR3 is 15 residues long. The CDR3 DNA follows: TGCGCCAGCAGTCAAAAGACTAGCGGATACTACGAGCAGTACTTC. As protein: CASSQKTSGYYEQYF.

The genes are TRBV7-9 and TRBJ2-7, with D perhaps matching TRBD1 (7 bases). CDR1 and CDR2 (germline): SEHNR, FQNEAQ (reference sequence). The CDR3 extends over 13 amino acids. The V gene lost 3 bases and the J gene lost 5 bases, with 11 bases spanning the gap. This CDR3 reads CASSFQGGDEQYF. As DNA, the CDR3 is TGTGCCAGCAGCTTTCAGGGGGGCGACGAGCAGTACTTC.

This clone was found once. The J gene is TRBJ1-4, the V gene TRBV30; a possible D gene is TRBD1 (5 bases). The CDR3 totals 12 residues. Trimming stripped 8 bases from V and 7 bases from J, with 14 bases between. Germline lookup yields CDR1 GTSNPN and CDR2 SVGIG (reference sequence). The CDR3 DNA reads as TGTGCCGGGCAGGACCAGGGTGAAAAACTGTTTTTT. It translates to CAGQDQGEKLFF.

The chain recombines TRBV2 with TRBJ2-1; TRBD2 aligns across 10 bases. The germline gives CDR1 SNHLY, CDR2 FYNNEI. J gave up 5 bases and V 4 bases, and 5 bases lay outside the gene matches. The CDR3 is 15 amino acids. In DNA, the CDR3 is TGTGCCAGCAGTGTAAGCGGGAGGGCCGACAATGAGCAGTTCTTC. It encodes CASSVSGRADNEQFF. Drawing the rest from reference TRBV2 and TRBJ2-1, the complete variable domain is EPEVTQTPSHQVTQMGQEVILRCVPISNHLYFYWYRQILGQKVEFLVSFYNNEISEKSEIFDDQFSVERPDGSNFTLKIRSTKLEDSAMYFCASSVSGRADNEQFFGPGTRLTVL.

This clone turned up a few times. The J gene is TRBJ1-6, the V gene TRBV7-2, with D unresolved. This CDR3 contains 13 residues. The germline gives CDR1 SGHTA, CDR2 FQGNSA. Trimming shortened V by 5 bases and J by 9 bases, and 11 bases separated the two germline ends. The CDR3 sequence is CASSASKGSPLHF. The CDR3 DNA reads as TGTGCCAGCAGCGCAAGCAAGGGTTCACCCCTCCACTTT. Supplemented by reference TRBV7-2 and TRBJ1-6, the full variable domain reads GAGVSQSPSNKVTEKGKDVELRCDPISGHTALYWYRQSLGQGLEFLIYFQGNSAPDKSGLPSDRFSAERTGGSVSTLTIQRTQQEDSAVYLCASSASKGSPLHFGNGTRLTVT.

This clone has a handful of counts. The chain recombines TRBV9 with TRBJ2-1, with D unresolved. Germline values: CDR1 SGDLS, CDR2 YYNGEE. The CDR3 loop spans 15 amino acids. Trimming removed 0 bases from V and 0 bases from J, with 7 bases in between. The CDR3 loop is CASSVVVASYNEQFF. The CDR3 nucleotides read TGTGCCAGCAGCGTAGTGGTAGCCTCCTACAATGAGCAGTTCTTC. Variable domain in full (rest from reference TRBV9 and TRBJ2-1): DSGVTQTPKHLITATGQRVTLRCSPRSGDLSVYWYQQSLDQGLQFLIQYYNGEERAKGNILERFSAQQFPDLHSELNLSSLELGDSALYFCASSVVVASYNEQFFGPGTRLTVL.

As regards this clone: Other nucleotide sequences from this sample produce the same CDR3. The chain carries TRBV5-1 and TRBJ2-5; no reliable D call. Germline V CDR1 and CDR2: SGHRS, YFSETQ. CDR3 length: 13 amino acids. The V end lost 0 bases, the J end lost 3 bases, and 6 bases lay between the germline ends. CDR3 protein: CASSLGTEETQYF. As DNA, the CDR3 is TGCGCCAGCAGCTTGGGTACAGAAGAGACCCAGTACTTC.

The rearrangement uses TRBV9 and TRBJ2-7, with D hard to call. Germline V gene data show CDR1 as SGDLS and CDR2 as YYNGEE. Trimming took 0 bases from V and 2 from J, leaving 12 bases between them. This CDR3 is built from 15 residues. CDR3 sequence reads: CASSVEAGITYEQYF. CDR3 sequence (DNA): TGTGCCAGCAGCGTAGAGGCAGGCATTACCTACGAGCAGTACTTC.